The 15 T cell receptor beta chains given below trace back to one sample, sequenced in a study of Ad26.COV2.S vaccination and SARS-CoV-2 variants. Here immunoSEQ multiplex PCR was the method, and the copy in TCRdb shows in-frame clones only, minus some. The repertoire holds around 140,000 clones, with roughly 88% as singletons. The source was peripheral blood, collected after recovery from COVID-19. The receptors originated from a human donor who had recovered from COVID-19.

This clone has a handful of counts. The V and J genes are TRBV6-2 or TRBV6-3 and TRBJ1-5; D perhaps matches TRBD1 (6 bases). The germline gives CDR1 MNHEY, CDR2 SVGEGT. This CDR3 is 14 amino acids long. V was clipped by 4 bases and J by 7 bases, with 14 bases between them. Written as DNA, the CDR3 is TGTGCCAGCAGTTCCAAGGGGGTCTGGCAGCCCCAGCATTTT. Residues: CASSSKGVWQPQHF.

This chain connects TRBV27 to TRBJ1-1; D is perhaps TRBD1 (6 bases). CDR3 length: 17 amino acids. Germline V gene lookup returns CDR1 MNHEY and CDR2 SMNVEV (reference sequence). The V and J ends lost 5 bases and 0 bases respectively, with 19 bases between them. CDR3 coding DNA: TGTGCCAGCAGTCCCAGGGGACGGGGGGCGGTGAACACTGAAGCTTTCTTT. Translated, it gives CASSPRGRGAVNTEAFF.

The chain carries TRBV9 and TRBJ1-2, with 7 bases matching TRBD1. This CDR3 has 15 amino acids. The germline CDR1 and CDR2 sequences are SGDLS and YYNGEE. V was clipped by 4 bases and J by 2 bases; unmatched bases: 8. The CDR3, as DNA: TGTGCCAGCAGCCCCTCGACAGGGCTAAACTATGGCTACACCTTC. Protein product: CASSPSTGLNYGYTF.

The chain joins TRBV6-5 to TRBJ2-7; D is possibly TRBD2 (5 bases). This CDR3 has 15 residues. V was clipped by 4 bases and J by 6 bases, with 19 bases between them. CDR1 MNHEY and CDR2 SVGAGI come from the germline V gene. The DNA of the CDR3 is TGTGCCAGCAGTTTCCGGTCGTTAGCGACCCGCGAGCAGTACTTC. Amino acid sequence: CASSFRSLATREQYF.

In DNA, the CDR3 is TGTGCCAGCAGTTATATGAGTCGGACTGAAGCTTTCTTT. This sequence encodes CASSYMSRTEAFF. The chain combines TRBV6-6 with TRBJ1-1; the D is unclear. Trimming took 3 bases from V and 5 from J, leaving 10 bases between them. CDR1 is MNHNY and CDR2 is SVGAGI in the germline V gene (reference sequence). This CDR3 region has 13 residues.

The chain has TRBV28 and TRBJ1-4; D possibly corresponds to TRBD1 (5 bases). CDR1 MDHEN and CDR2 SYDVKM come from the germline V gene. CDR3 length: 15 residues. The V and J ends lost 4 bases and 7 bases respectively, with 16 bases between them. The CDR3 DNA is TGTGCCAGCAGTTCCACCGGGGCAGTGCGTGAAAAACTGTTTTTT. Its protein product is CASSSTGAVREKLFF.

This rearrangement joins TRBV30 to TRBJ2-7, with D maybe TRBD1 (6 bases). Per the germline V gene, CDR1 is GTSNPN and CDR2 is SVGIG (reference sequence). The CDR3 consists of 13 residues. V gave up 3 bases and J gave up 4 bases, with 13 bases separating them. The DNA of the CDR3 is TGTGCCTGGAGCGTTAAACAGGGTTACGAGCAGTACTTC. Protein sequence: CAWSVKQGYEQYF.

The rearrangement joins TRBV6-2 or TRBV6-3 to TRBJ1-2; D is undetermined. Germline V gene data show CDR1 as MNHEY and CDR2 as SVGEGT. This CDR3 comprises 17 residues. Deletions cut 0 bases from V and 1 base from J, with 15 bases between. The CDR3 DNA reads TGTGCCAGCAGTTACTCGAACCCAGACTGGGATAACTATGGCTACACCTTC. Translation: CASSYSNPDWDNYGYTF.

The rearrangement links TRBV27 to TRBJ2-2, with TRBD2 as a possible D gene (5 bases). The V gene's germline CDR1 is MNHEY and CDR2 SMNVEV (reference sequence). V was trimmed by 6 bases and J by 4 bases, leaving 9 bases between them. This CDR3 comprises 13 residues. CDR3 DNA: TGTGCCAGCAGCTCCCGGGGCACCGGGGAGCTGTTTTTT. Translation: CASSSRGTGELFF.

V usage is TRBV10-1 and J usage is TRBJ2-3, with TRBD1 matching 9 bases. The CDR3 sequence is 15 residues long. Germline V CDR1 and CDR2: WNHNN, SYGVQD (reference sequence). V was clipped by 5 bases and J by 3 bases; unmatched bases: 6. The CDR3 bases are TGCGCCAGCAGTATCGGGACAGGGCTTACAGATACGCAGTATTTT. The encoded protein is CASSIGTGLTDTQYF.

This clone appeared once. This chain links TRBV5-5 with TRBJ1-2; D unresolved. Trimming left V 4 bases short and J 6 bases short, with 22 bases between. This CDR3 comprises 16 residues. Germline loops: CDR1 SGHKS, CDR2 YYEKEE (reference sequence). As DNA, the CDR3 is TGTGCCAGCAGCAACGCGGACGTACGACCCCATGATGGCTACACCTTC. This encodes CASSNADVRPHDGYTF.

The chain employs TRBV4-1 and TRBJ2-3, with D unresolved. CDR1 and CDR2 from the germline V gene are MGHRA and YSYEKL. This CDR3 spans 14 amino acids. Trimming shortened V by 1 base and J by 2 bases, and 7 bases separated the two germline ends. Here the CDR3 reads CASSQATLTDTQYF. CDR3 sequence (DNA): TGCGCCAGCAGCCAAGCGACTCTCACAGATACGCAGTATTTT.

The gene calls are TRBV28 and TRBJ2-1; D possibly uses TRBD1 or TRBD2 (5 bases each). From germline, CDR1 is MDHEN and CDR2 SYDVKM. The CDR3 has 17 residues. V was shortened by 8 bases and J by 0 bases, with 20 bases between the two germline ends. The CDR3 DNA reads TGTGCCAGCGGATCCCGAAGCAAGGGGAGCTCCTACAATGAGCAGTTCTTC. It specifies CASGSRSKGSSYNEQFF. Variable domain in full (rest from reference TRBV28 and TRBJ2-1): DVKVTQSSRYLVKRTGEKVFLECVQDMDHENMFWYRQDPGLGLRLIYFSYDVKMKEKGDIPEGYSVSREKKERFSLILESASTNQTSMYLCASGSRSKGSSYNEQFFGPGTRLTVL.

The chain joins TRBV19 to TRBJ1-3; D not resolved. CDR1 and CDR2 (germline): LNHDA, SQIVND (reference sequence). This CDR3 spans 14 amino acids. Trimming took off 3 bases at V and 0 bases at J, with 6 bases between the two ends. The CDR3: CASSMAGSGNTIYF. CDR3 DNA sequence: TGTGCCAGTAGTATGGCGGGCTCTGGAAACACCATATATTTT.

V is TRBV25-1 and J is TRBJ2-5; 8 bases match TRBD2. Germline CDR1 is MGHDK and CDR2 is SYGVNS. V lost 3 bases and J lost 3; bases outside the gene matches: 9. CDR3 length: 16 amino acids. CDR3 nucleotides: TGTGCCAGCAGTGAGATGACTAGCGCTTGGGAAGAGACCCAGTACTTC. It yields the protein CASSEMTSAWEETQYF. Looking up the rest from reference TRBV25-1 and TRBJ2-5 gives the full variable domain: EADIYQTPRYLVIGTGKKITLECSQTMGHDKMYWYQQDPGMELHLIHYSYGVNSTEKGDLSSESTVSRIRTEHFPLTLESARPSHTSQYLCASSEMTSAWEETQYFGPGTRLLVL.